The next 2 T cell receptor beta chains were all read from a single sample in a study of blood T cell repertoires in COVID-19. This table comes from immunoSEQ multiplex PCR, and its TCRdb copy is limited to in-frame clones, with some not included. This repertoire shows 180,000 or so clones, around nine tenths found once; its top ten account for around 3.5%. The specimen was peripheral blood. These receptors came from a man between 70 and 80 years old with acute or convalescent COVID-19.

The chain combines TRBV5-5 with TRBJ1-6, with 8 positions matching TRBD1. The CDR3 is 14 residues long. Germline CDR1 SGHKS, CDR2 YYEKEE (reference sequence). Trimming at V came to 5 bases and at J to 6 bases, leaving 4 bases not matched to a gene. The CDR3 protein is CASRRDRSNSPLHF. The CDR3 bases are TGTGCCAGCAGGCGGGACAGGAGTAATTCACCCCTCCACTTT.

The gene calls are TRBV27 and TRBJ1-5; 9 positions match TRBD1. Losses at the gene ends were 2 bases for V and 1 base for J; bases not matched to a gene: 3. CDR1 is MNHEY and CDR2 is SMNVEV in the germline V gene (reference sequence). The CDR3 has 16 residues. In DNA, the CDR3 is TGTGCCAGCAGTTTAACAGGGGGCCTGAGCAATCAGCCCCAGCATTTT. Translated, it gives CASSLTGGLSNQPQHF.